This section outlines one TCR beta chain sequence together with its context. This entry belongs to a study of blood T cell repertoires in COVID-19. Study context: Samples representing acute and convalescent COVID-19 were sourced from the United States, Italy and Spain. Sample material is recorded as cDNA or gDNA derived from T cells, B-cell-depleted T cells, or PBMCs.

J gave up 0 bases and V 9 bases, and 10 bases lay outside the gene matches. Germline assignment: CDR1 LNHDA and CDR2 SQIVND (reference sequence). There are 17 residues in the CDR3. In the source study's methods: Amplification from reference gene primers served as the basis for estimated nucleated cell counts. Produced via immunoSEQ multiplex PCR; TCRdb's table is partial and in-frame only. The V and J calls and clone size are taken from that table; D and trimming were inferred from the DNA. The sample contains 150,000 to 200,000 clones, over 75% of which appear only once. The chain is built from TRBV19 and TRBJ1-4; 10 bases map to TRBD1. Sequencing was performed on peripheral blood. The TCR originated in a man between 60 and 70 years old with acute or convalescent COVID-19. The CDR3 protein is CASRARDRGPTNEKLFF. The DNA of the CDR3 is TGTGCCAGCCGAGCGCGGGACAGGGGCCCAACTAATGAAAAACTGTTTTTT.